This entry lists 24 T cell receptor beta chains sequenced from one sample in a study of Ad26.COV2.S vaccination and SARS-CoV-2 variants (dated by TCRdb to about 2021). According to the study, the label for this sample's treatment or condition signals: 15 to 20 received Ad26.COV2.S at low or high dose, single or two shots; about 5 received placebo; per-sample allocation not given. For vaccine and placebo recipients, repertoires were sequenced using samples collected on day 63 after the first injection. The method was the immunoSEQ multiplex PCR assay. Sourced from immuneACCESS, this table was stored by TCRdb with only in-frame sequences that have V and J called. A share of the clones is absent; for the studies checked, an unresolved V gene accounts for under half, and the remainder has no known explanation. The sample table shows 440,000 or so clones, and about nine tenths are seen once. The biggest ten clones account for about 1.5% of the sample.

The material sequenced was peripheral blood, taken in a trial of Ad26.COV2.S vaccine versus placebo. These receptor sequences come from a person aged 18-65 years who received the Ad26.COV2.S COVID-19 vaccine or a placebo.

The V gene is TRBV4-1, the J gene TRBJ1-5; no reliable D call. Trimming left V 0 bases short and J 1 base short, with 13 bases between. CDR1 and CDR2 (germline): MGHRA, YSYEKL. CDR3 length: 17 amino acids. The CDR3 sequence: CASSQEFLAGSNQPQHF. CDR3 coding DNA: TGCGCCAGCAGCCAAGAATTTCTGGCCGGCAGCAATCAGCCCCAGCATTTT.

This clone was counted between two and nine times. CDR3 nucleotides: TGTGCCAGTACGAGGACAGGAGCTGAGAACACCATATATTTT. Its translation: CASTRTGAENTIYF. The gene calls are TRBV19 and TRBJ1-3, with 7 positions matching TRBD1. The CDR3 has 14 amino acids. The germline V gene has CDR1 LNHDA and CDR2 SQIVND (reference sequence). The V gene end was trimmed by 7 bases and the J gene end by 7 bases; junction bases not matched to a gene: 10.

This rearrangement joins TRBV27 to TRBJ1-2, with D possibly TRBD1 on 5 matching bases. CDR3 length equals 13 residues. Germline CDR1 and CDR2: MNHEY and SMNVEV (reference sequence). Trimming removed 4 bases at V and 4 bases at J, with 10 bases between. CDR3 nucleotides: TGTGCCAGCAGTTCCCCGGGGGTCTATGGCTACACCTTC. Protein product: CASSSPGVYGYTF.

This clone was seen a single time. V is TRBV30 and J is TRBJ2-1; TRBD1 or TRBD2 may be the D gene (5 bases each). Per germline, CDR1 GTSNPN and CDR2 SVGIG (reference sequence). This CDR3 has 16 residues. V lost 3 bases and J 0 bases, leaving 15 bases between the germline ends. CDR3 protein: CAWRAGTLSSYNEQFF. CDR3 DNA sequence: TGTGCCTGGAGGGCCGGGACCTTAAGCTCCTACAATGAGCAGTTCTTC.

This clone showed up just a few times. The rearrangement links TRBV28 to TRBJ1-5; perhaps TRBD1 as D (5 bases). V shed 4 bases and J shed 0 bases, with 7 bases lying between them. This CDR3 has 14 amino acids. From germline, CDR1 is MDHEN and CDR2 SYDVKM. The CDR3 DNA reads TGTGCCAGCAGTTCGACAGTTAGCAATCAGCCCCAGCATTTT. Translated: CASSSTVSNQPQHF.

The chain combines TRBV19 with TRBJ2-2; D gene ambiguous. The CDR3 loop spans 13 amino acids. The germline V gene has CDR1 LNHDA and CDR2 SQIVND (reference sequence). V was shortened by 11 bases and J by 2 bases, with 12 bases between the two germline ends. The CDR3 DNA sequence: TGTGCCTTAGACTGGGAAAACACCGGGGAGCTGTTTTTT. Encoded protein: CALDWENTGELFF.

The CDR3 loop is CASSLVNKETQYF. The DNA for the CDR3 is TGTGCCAGCAGCTTAGTGAACAAGGAGACCCAGTACTTC. The V and J genes are TRBV7-9 and TRBJ2-5; D ambiguous. The germline V and J ends were trimmed by 1 base and 5 bases, with 8 bases remaining between them. Per the germline V gene, CDR1 is SEHNR and CDR2 is FQNEAQ (reference sequence). The CDR3 extends over 13 amino acids.

This chain links TRBV19 with TRBJ1-2; D is uncertain. The CDR3 is 13 residues long. V was cut by 3 bases and J by 4 bases, with 9 bases left in between. Germline assignment: CDR1 LNHDA and CDR2 SQIVND (reference sequence). The CDR3 sequence: CASSIKLTYGYTF. CDR3 bases: TGTGCCAGTAGTATCAAGCTAACCTATGGCTACACCTTC. The whole variable domain, filled in from reference TRBV19 and TRBJ1-2, reads DGGITQSPKYLFRKEGQNVTLSCEQNLNHDAMYWYRQDPGQGLRLIYYSQIVNDFQKGDIAEGYSVSREKKESFPLTVTSAQKNPTAFYLCASSIKLTYGYTFGSGTRLTVV.

The chain recombines TRBV10-3 with TRBJ1-2, with a weak D call TRBD1 (5 bases). The CDR3 totals 14 residues. V was trimmed by 4 bases and J by 1 base, leaving 10 bases between them. Germline CDR1 ENHRY, CDR2 SYGVKD. CDR3 sequence reads: CAISGGKINYGYTF. The CDR3 DNA reads as TGTGCCATCAGTGGGGGGAAGATTAACTATGGCTACACCTTC.

This chain connects TRBV19 to TRBJ1-1; D ambiguous. Germline values: CDR1 LNHDA, CDR2 SQIVND (reference sequence). The germline V and J ends were trimmed by 1 base and 1 base, with 7 bases remaining between them. This CDR3 contains 14 residues. CDR3 residues: CASSIVRENTEAFF. The CDR3 DNA follows: TGTGCCAGTAGTATAGTTCGGGAGAACACTGAAGCTTTCTTT.

The V gene is TRBV5-1, the J gene TRBJ2-1; D is perhaps TRBD1 (5 bases). The CDR3 contains 15 residues. The germline V and J ends were trimmed by 0 bases and 4 bases, with 11 bases remaining between them. Germline CDR1 and CDR2: SGHRS and YFSETQ. This CDR3 is CASSLGRDTYNEQFF. Here the CDR3 DNA reads TGCGCCAGCAGCTTGGGCAGGGATACATACAATGAGCAGTTCTTC.

A single count supports this clone. The chain employs TRBV15 and TRBJ2-4; D remains unclear. CDR1 and CDR2 from the germline V gene are LNHNV and YYDKDF (reference sequence). V gave up 0 bases and J gave up 13 bases, with 7 bases separating them. This CDR3 spans 11 amino acids. DNA of the CDR3: TGTGCCACCAGCAGAGATTACGTCCAGTACTTC. Protein: CATSRDYVQYF.

As for this clone: This CDR3 is also generated by other DNA sequences in the sample. This chain uses TRBV28 with TRBJ2-1, with D possibly being TRBD2 (5 bases). The CDR3 length is 13 residues. Germline V CDR1 and CDR2: MDHEN, SYDVKM. V lost 3 bases and J 5 bases, leaving 8 bases between the germline ends. The CDR3 coding sequence is TGTGCCAGCAGTTTTGTCGGGGACAATGAGCAGTTCTTC. Protein sequence: CASSFVGDNEQFF.

This clone was picked up a small number of times. The chain combines TRBV30 with TRBJ1-5; D might be TRBD1 (5 bases). The germline V gene has CDR1 GTSNPN and CDR2 SVGIG (reference sequence). CDR3 size: 13 residues. V gave up 3 bases and J gave up 0 bases, with 6 bases separating them. CDR3 in amino acids: CAWSGGSNQPQHF. In DNA, the CDR3 is TGTGCCTGGAGCGGGGGTAGCAATCAGCCCCAGCATTTT.

The V call is TRBV6-2 or TRBV6-3, the J call TRBJ2-3, with TRBD1 matching 9 bases. CDR1 MNHEY and CDR2 SVGEGT come from the germline V gene. Germline trimming cut 1 base from V and 2 bases from J; bases unmatched to any gene: 4. The CDR3 sequence is 16 residues long. CDR3 sequence reads: CASSYLTGGITDTQYF. The CDR3 bases are TGTGCCAGCAGTTACTTGACAGGGGGAATCACAGATACGCAGTATTTT.

This clone has just one count. The V and J genes are TRBV7-9 and TRBJ2-1, with D unresolved. The CDR3 contains 11 residues. The ends were cut back, 5 bases at V and 4 bases at J, with 3 bases in the middle. CDR1 and CDR2 (germline): SEHNR, FQNEAQ (reference sequence). In DNA, the CDR3 is TGTGCCAGCAGCCCTTACAATGAGCAGTTCTTC. Protein: CASSPYNEQFF.

V gene TRBV2 combines with J gene TRBJ2-7, with D tentatively TRBD1 (6 bases). Deletions cut 4 bases from V and 7 bases from J, with 11 bases between. CDR1 SNHLY and CDR2 FYNNEI come from the germline V gene. This CDR3 contains 12 residues. The CDR3 loop is CASSVAGVEQYF. Written as DNA, the CDR3 is TGTGCCAGCAGTGTGGCAGGGGTAGAGCAGTACTTC.

The J gene is TRBJ1-1, the V gene TRBV19; D is unclear. Germline CDR1 LNHDA, CDR2 SQIVND (reference sequence). There are 10 residues in the CDR3. Trimming stripped 7 bases from V and 7 bases from J, with 7 bases between. The CDR3 coding sequence is TGTGCCAGTATTTCCGGTGAAGCTTTCTTT. Residues: CASISGEAFF.

This clone has just one count. The chain recombines TRBV6-2 or TRBV6-3 with TRBJ2-7; 13 positions agree with TRBD2. Trimming took 5 bases from V and 2 from J; bases not matched to a gene: 3. Per germline, CDR1 MNHEY and CDR2 SVGEGT. This CDR3 is built from 15 residues. CDR3 in amino acids: CASSRTSGGPYEQYF. The CDR3 nucleotides are TGTGCCAGCAGTCGGACTAGCGGGGGCCCCTACGAGCAGTACTTC.

This clone was picked up one time. The chain carries TRBV7-2 and TRBJ1-2, with 7 nucleotides matching TRBD1. CDR1 and CDR2 from the germline V gene are SGHTA and FQGNSA. V dropped 4 bases and J dropped 0; count of bases not matched to a gene: 2. The length of the CDR3 is 14 residues. The CDR3 DNA sequence: TGTGCCAGCAGCTCCAGGGGGTCTAACTATGGCTACACCTTC. This codes for CASSSRGSNYGYTF.

This clone is a singleton in its sample. J is TRBJ1-1 and V is TRBV9; D remains unclear. Trimming took 1 base from V and 5 from J, leaving 9 bases between them. The CDR3 runs 13 residues. The germline V gene has CDR1 SGDLS and CDR2 YYNGEE. CDR3: CASSVWEGTEAFF. The CDR3, as DNA: TGTGCCAGCAGCGTATGGGAGGGAACTGAAGCTTTCTTT.

The count of this clone is one. The rearrangement joins TRBV6-6 to TRBJ2-1; no firm D call. CDR1 and CDR2 (germline): MNHNY, SVGAGI (reference sequence). CDR3 length: 16 amino acids. Trimming removed 0 bases at V and 1 base at J, with 10 bases between. In DNA, the CDR3 is TGTGCCAGCAGTTACTCCGGTGGGTTTTCCTACAATGAGCAGTTCTTC. Translating it yields CASSYSGGFSYNEQFF.

The V call is TRBV19, the J call TRBJ1-2; D remains ambiguous. Trimming cost V 6 bases and J 4 bases, with 12 bases left between them. The CDR3 runs to 13 residues. Germline assignment: CDR1 LNHDA and CDR2 SQIVND (reference sequence). This CDR3 is CASRGLQPYGYTF. CDR3 bases: TGTGCCAGTAGAGGGCTCCAACCCTATGGCTACACCTTC.

The V call is TRBV30, the J call TRBJ2-4; D is unclear. Trimming took 4 bases from V and 0 from J, leaving 10 bases between them. Germline V lookup: CDR1 GTSNPN, CDR2 SVGIG (reference sequence). The length of the CDR3 is 14 residues. In nucleotides, the CDR3 is TGTGCCTGGAACGTAGGTTTAGCCAAAAACATTCAGTACTTC. It is translated as CAWNVGLAKNIQYF. The variable domain in full, with the rest retrieved from reference TRBV30 and TRBJ2-4, is SQTIHQWPATLVQPVGSPLSLECTVEGTSNPNLYWYRQAAGRGLQLLFYSVGIGQISSEVPQNLSASRPQDRQFILSSKKLLLSDSGFYLCAWNVGLAKNIQYFGAGTRLSVL.